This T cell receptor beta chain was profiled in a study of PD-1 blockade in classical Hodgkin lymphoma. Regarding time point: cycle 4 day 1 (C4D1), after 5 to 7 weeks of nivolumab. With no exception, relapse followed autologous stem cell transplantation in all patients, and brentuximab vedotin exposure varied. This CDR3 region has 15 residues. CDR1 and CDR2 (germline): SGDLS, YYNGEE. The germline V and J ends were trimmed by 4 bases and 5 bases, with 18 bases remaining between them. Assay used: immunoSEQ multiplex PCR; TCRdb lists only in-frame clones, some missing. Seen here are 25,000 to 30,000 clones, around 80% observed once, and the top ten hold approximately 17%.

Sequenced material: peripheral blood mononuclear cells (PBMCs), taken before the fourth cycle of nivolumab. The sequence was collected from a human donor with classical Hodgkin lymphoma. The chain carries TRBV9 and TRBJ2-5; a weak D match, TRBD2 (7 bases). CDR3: CASSPGKGGRETQYF. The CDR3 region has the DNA TGTGCCAGCAGCCCCGGGAAGGGGGGGCGGGAGACCCAGTACTTC.